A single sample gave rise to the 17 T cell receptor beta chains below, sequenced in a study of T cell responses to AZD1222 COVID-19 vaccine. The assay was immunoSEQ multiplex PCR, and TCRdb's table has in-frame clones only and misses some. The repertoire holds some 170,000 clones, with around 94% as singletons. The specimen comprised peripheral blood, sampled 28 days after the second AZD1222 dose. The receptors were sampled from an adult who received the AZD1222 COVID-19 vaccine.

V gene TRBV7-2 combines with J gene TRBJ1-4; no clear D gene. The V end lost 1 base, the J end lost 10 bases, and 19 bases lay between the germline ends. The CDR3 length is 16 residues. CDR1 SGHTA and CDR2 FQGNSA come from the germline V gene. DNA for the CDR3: TGTGCCAGCAGCTTAGTTCCCTTGGTCTCAAGTGGAAAACTGTTTTTT. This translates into CASSLVPLVSSGKLFF.

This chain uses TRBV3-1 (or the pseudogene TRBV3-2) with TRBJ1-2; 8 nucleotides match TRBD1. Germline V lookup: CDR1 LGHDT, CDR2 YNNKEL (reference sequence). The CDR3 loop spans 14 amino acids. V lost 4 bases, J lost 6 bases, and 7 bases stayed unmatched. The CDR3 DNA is TGTGCCAGCAGCCCCAGGGGGCGCGGGAATGGCTACACCTTC. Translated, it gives CASSPRGRGNGYTF.

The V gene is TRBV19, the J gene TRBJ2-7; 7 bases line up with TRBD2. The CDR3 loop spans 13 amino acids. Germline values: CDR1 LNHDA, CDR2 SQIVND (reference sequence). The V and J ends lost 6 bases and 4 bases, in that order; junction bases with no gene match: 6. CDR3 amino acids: CASSPGLRYEQYF. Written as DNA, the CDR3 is TGTGCCAGTAGCCCGGGACTACGATACGAGCAGTACTTC.

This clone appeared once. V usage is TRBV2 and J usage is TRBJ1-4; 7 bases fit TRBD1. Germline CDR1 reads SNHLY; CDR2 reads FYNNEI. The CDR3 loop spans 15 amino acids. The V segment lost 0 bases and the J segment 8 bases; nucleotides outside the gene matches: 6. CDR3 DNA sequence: TGTGCCAGCAGTGAAGCGCCGGGACAGAGCGAAAAACTGTTTTTT. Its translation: CASSEAPGQSEKLFF.

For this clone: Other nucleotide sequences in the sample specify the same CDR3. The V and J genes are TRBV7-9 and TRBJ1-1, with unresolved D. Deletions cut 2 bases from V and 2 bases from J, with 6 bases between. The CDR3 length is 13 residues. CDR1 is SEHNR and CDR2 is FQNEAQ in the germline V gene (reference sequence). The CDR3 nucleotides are TGTGCCAGCAGCTTATTGGGTAACACTGAAGCTTTCTTT. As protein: CASSLLGNTEAFF.

Written as DNA, the CDR3 is TGTGCCAGCAGTTACCCTAGCGGGAGAATCTTTAGGGTTTACAATGAGCAGTTCTTC. Protein product: CASSYPSGRIFRVYNEQFF. The chain is built from TRBV6-2 or TRBV6-3 and TRBJ2-1, with 10 bases identical to TRBD2. The CDR3 length is 19 residues. The V gene's germline CDR1 is MNHEY and CDR2 SVGEGT. With V trimmed by 2 bases and J by 4 bases, 14 bases remained unmatched.

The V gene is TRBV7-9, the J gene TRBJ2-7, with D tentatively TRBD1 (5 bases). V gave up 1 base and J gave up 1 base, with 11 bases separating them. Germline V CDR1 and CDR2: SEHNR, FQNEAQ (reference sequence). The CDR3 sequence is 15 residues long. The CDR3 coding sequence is TGTGCCAGCAGCTTAGTATCAGGGAATTCCTACGAGCAGTACTTC. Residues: CASSLVSGNSYEQYF.

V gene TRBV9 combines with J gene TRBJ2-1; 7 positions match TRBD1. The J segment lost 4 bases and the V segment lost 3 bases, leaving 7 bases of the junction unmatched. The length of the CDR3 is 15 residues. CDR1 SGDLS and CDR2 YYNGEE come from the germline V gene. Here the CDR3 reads CASSARDSLYNEQFF. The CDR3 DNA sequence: TGTGCCAGCAGCGCCAGGGACAGTCTATACAATGAGCAGTTCTTC. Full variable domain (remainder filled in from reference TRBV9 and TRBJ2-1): DSGVTQTPKHLITATGQRVTLRCSPRSGDLSVYWYQQSLDQGLQFLIQYYNGEERAKGNILERFSAQQFPDLHSELNLSSLELGDSALYFCASSARDSLYNEQFFGPGTRLTVL.

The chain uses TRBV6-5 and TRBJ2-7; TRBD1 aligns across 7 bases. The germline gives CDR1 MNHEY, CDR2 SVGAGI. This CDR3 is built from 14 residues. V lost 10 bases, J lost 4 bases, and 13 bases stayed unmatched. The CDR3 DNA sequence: TGTGCCACGACGGGACAGCTCCGTTCATACGAGCAGTACTTC. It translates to CATTGQLRSYEQYF.

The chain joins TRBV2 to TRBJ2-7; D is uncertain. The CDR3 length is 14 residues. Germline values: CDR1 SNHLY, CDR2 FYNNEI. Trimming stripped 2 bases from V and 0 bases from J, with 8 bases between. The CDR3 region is CASSELLTSYEQYF. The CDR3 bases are TGTGCCAGCAGTGAACTACTAACCTCCTACGAGCAGTACTTC.

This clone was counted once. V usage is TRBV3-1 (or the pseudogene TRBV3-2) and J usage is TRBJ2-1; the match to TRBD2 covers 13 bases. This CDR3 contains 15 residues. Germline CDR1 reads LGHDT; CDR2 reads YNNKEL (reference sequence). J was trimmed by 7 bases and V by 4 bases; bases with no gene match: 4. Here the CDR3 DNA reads TGTGCCAGCAGCCCTGGGACTAGCGGGAATAATGAGCAGTTCTTC. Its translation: CASSPGTSGNNEQFF.

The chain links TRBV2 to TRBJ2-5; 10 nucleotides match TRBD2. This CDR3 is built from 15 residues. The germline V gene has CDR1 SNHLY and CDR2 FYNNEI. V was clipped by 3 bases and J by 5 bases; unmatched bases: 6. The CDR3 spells CASSDGPAGGETQYF. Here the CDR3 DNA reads TGTGCCAGCAGTGACGGTCCAGCGGGAGGGGAGACCCAGTACTTC.

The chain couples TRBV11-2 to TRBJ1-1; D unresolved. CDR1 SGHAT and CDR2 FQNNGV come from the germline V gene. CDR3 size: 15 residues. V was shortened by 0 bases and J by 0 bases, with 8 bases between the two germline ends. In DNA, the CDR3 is TGTGCCAGCAGCTTAGATCTAGCGGTGAACACTGAAGCTTTCTTT. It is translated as CASSLDLAVNTEAFF.

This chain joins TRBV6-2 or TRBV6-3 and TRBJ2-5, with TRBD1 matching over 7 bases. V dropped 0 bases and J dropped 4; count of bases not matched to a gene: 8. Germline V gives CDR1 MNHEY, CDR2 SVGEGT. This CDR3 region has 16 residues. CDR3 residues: CASSYSIFRDRETQYF. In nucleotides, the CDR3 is TGTGCCAGCAGTTACTCGATATTTCGGGACAGAGAGACCCAGTACTTC.

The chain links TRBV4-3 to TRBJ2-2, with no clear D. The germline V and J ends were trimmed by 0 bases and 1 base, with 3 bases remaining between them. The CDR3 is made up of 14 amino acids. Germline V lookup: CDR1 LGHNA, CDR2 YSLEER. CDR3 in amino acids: CASSQDGNTGELFF. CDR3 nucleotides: TGCGCCAGCAGCCAAGATGGGAACACCGGGGAGCTGTTTTTT.

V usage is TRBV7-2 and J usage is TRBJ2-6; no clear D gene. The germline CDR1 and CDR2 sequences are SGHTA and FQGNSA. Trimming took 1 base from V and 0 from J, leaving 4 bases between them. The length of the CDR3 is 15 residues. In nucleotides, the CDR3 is TGTGCCAGCAGCTTAGGGGGCTCTGGGGCCAACGTCCTGACTTTC. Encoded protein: CASSLGGSGANVLTF.

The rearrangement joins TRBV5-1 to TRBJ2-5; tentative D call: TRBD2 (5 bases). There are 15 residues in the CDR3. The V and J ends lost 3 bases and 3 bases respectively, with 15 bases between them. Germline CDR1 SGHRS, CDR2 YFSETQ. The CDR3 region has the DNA TGCGCCAGCAGCTCTTTACTAGAGAAGAAAGAGACCCAGTACTTC. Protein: CASSSLLEKKETQYF.